What follows is one TCR beta chain and its context. The antigen is unknown. This sample was taken from a study of beta chain features in type 1 diabetes. Study findings and constraints: Shortening of TCRB CDR3s, moderate but significant, appeared in all four CD4+ subsets of Type 1 diabetes patients. For cells with high TCR expression, cDNA sequencing could yield over-representation.

Reverse transcription of all isolated RNA meant that expressed TCRB transcripts were sequenced. TCRdb's copy holds only in-frame clones and misses some; the assay was immunoSEQ multiplex PCR. The profile shows approximately 150,000 clones, around 63% of them singletons. Trimming left V 4 bases short and J 4 bases short, with 16 bases between. The CDR3 covers 15 residues. Germline values: CDR1 MNHEY, CDR2 SVGAGI. The sample was naive CD4+ T cells from blood. This clonotype originated in a man aged 30 to 39 with type 1 diabetes. This sequence joins TRBV6-5 and TRBJ2-5; D may be TRBD2 (5 bases). Here the CDR3 reads CASSSGLESGETQYF. The CDR3 DNA reads as TGTGCCAGCAGTTCCGGACTGGAATCGGGAGAGACCCAGTACTTC.